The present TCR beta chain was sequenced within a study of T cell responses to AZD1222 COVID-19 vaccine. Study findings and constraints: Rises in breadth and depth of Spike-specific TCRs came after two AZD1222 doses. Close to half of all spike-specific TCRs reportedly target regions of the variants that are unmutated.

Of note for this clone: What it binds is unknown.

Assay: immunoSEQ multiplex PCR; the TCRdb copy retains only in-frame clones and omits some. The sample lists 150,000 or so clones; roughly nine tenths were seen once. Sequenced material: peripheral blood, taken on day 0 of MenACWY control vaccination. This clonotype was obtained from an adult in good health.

This CDR3 reads CASSLGGTAFSGNTIYF. In nucleotides, the CDR3 is TGTGCCAGCAGCTTAGGCGGGACAGCGTTCTCTGGAAACACCATATATTTT. J is TRBJ1-3 and V is TRBV7-9; TRBD1 matches at 7 bases. The CDR3 length is 17 residues. Germline-derived CDR1 and CDR2 are SEHNR and FQNEAQ (reference sequence). The V gene end was trimmed by 1 base and the J gene end by 0 bases; junction bases not matched to a gene: 6. The full variable domain, in which reference TRBV7-9 and TRBJ1-3 provide the parts outside the CDR3, is DTGVSQNPRHKITKRGQNVTFRCDPISEHNRLYWYRQTLGQGPEFLTYFQNEAQLEKSRLLSDRFSAERPKGSFSTLEIQRTEQGDSAMYLCASSLGGTAFSGNTIYFGEGSWLTVV.